This entry is about one T cell receptor beta chain. Antigen: not known. Thawed PBMCs were FACS-sorted into unstimulated CD4+CD25+CD127- regulatory T cells, CD4+CD25- non-regulatory cells, CD4 and CD8 cells. This entry belongs to a study of Tregs in tolerant kidney transplant recipients. Whole-study results and caveats: Expanding Tregs on activated donor B cells appeared to best identify donor-specific TCRbeta clones. Tolerant patients' donor-specific Tregs expanded beyond overall Tregs, suggesting antigen-driven growth.

Per the germline V gene, CDR1 is SGHRS and CDR2 is YFSETQ. This CDR3 contains 15 residues. V was clipped by 0 bases and J by 0 bases, with 9 bases between them. Assay used: immunoSEQ multiplex PCR; TCRdb lists only in-frame clones, some missing. The sample yields more than 75,000 clones, approximately 94% seen once. This clonotype originated in a human donor who received a combined kidney and bone marrow transplant. The sequencing used CD4+ T cells from blood, collected before the transplant. This chain links TRBV5-1 with TRBJ1-1, with D possibly matching TRBD1 (5 bases). Here the CDR3 DNA reads TGCGCCAGCAGCTTGGTGGGGCCCATGAACACTGAAGCTTTCTTT. Residues: CASSLVGPMNTEAFF.